The 13 T cell receptor beta chains below were found in one sample sequenced in a study of blood T cell repertoires in COVID-19. Assay: immunoSEQ multiplex PCR; the TCRdb copy retains only in-frame clones and omits some. The sample records about 180,000 clones, 65% to 85% being singletons. Sequenced sample: peripheral blood. These receptors originate from a woman aged 40 to 55 with COVID-19, enrolled during active disease.

CDR3 region: CASSQGVGFQDEQYF. The DNA of the CDR3 is TGTGCCAGCAGCCAAGGGGTCGGCTTTCAGGACGAGCAGTACTTC. The gene calls are TRBV14 and TRBJ2-7; D not resolved. Germline assignment: CDR1 SGHDN and CDR2 FVKESK. The CDR3 runs 15 residues. V dropped 1 base and J dropped 5 bases, with 15 bases sitting between them.

The chain couples TRBV12-5 to TRBJ2-3; TRBD2 matches at 7 bases. Germline V gives CDR1 LGHNT, CDR2 FRNRAP. The CDR3 consists of 15 residues. Trimming at V came to 1 base and at J to 2 bases, leaving 3 bases not matched to a gene. The CDR3 nucleotides read TGTGCTAGTGGTTTGGGCGGGGGTGCCACAGATACGCAGTATTTT. Translating it yields CASGLGGGATDTQYF.

The CDR3 sequence is CASSEALGGGPTDTQYF. CDR3 nucleotide sequence: TGTGCCAGCAGTGAAGCGTTAGGGGGCGGACCCACAGATACGCAGTATTTT. The rearrangement links TRBV6-1 to TRBJ2-3, with 7 bases matching TRBD1. Looked up from germline, CDR1 is MNHNS and CDR2 is SASEGT. There are 17 residues in the CDR3. After removal of 0 bases from V and 2 bases from J, the junction contained 8 bases not matched to a gene.

This clone was seen a few times. The J gene is TRBJ1-1, the V gene TRBV5-5; TRBD1 matches 11 bases. V was pared by 5 bases and J by 0 bases, with 6 bases of the junction left unmatched. CDR3 length: 16 residues. Per germline, CDR1 SGHKS and CDR2 YYEKEE (reference sequence). DNA of the CDR3: TGTGCCAGCAGACCGGGACAGGGGGTAATGAACACTGAAGCTTTCTTT. Its protein is CASRPGQGVMNTEAFF. Complete variable domain (other parts from reference TRBV5-5 and TRBJ1-1): DAGVTQSPTHLIKTRGQQVTLRCSPISGHKSVSWYQQVLGQGPQFIFQYYEKEERGRGNFPDRFSARQFPNYSSELNVNALLLGDSALYLCASRPGQGVMNTEAFFGQGTRLTVV.

This chain connects TRBV28 to TRBJ2-5, with 8 bases matching TRBD1. V shed 5 bases, J shed 3 bases, and the junction held 5 bases outside the gene matches. Per germline, CDR1 MDHEN and CDR2 SYDVKM. The CDR3 covers 14 residues. The CDR3 loop is CASSPPTGEETQYF. DNA of the CDR3: TGTGCCAGCAGTCCCCCGACAGGGGAAGAGACCCAGTACTTC.

J is TRBJ1-4 and V is TRBV5-8; the D gene is possibly TRBD1 (6 bases). Germline-derived CDR1 and CDR2 are SGHTS and YDEGEE. V dropped 6 bases and J dropped 5 bases, with 11 bases sitting between them. The length of the CDR3 is 13 residues. The CDR3 nucleotides read TGTGCCAGCACGGGGGGCCTGAATGAAAAACTGTTTTTT. This sequence encodes CASTGGLNEKLFF.

This clone was picked up one time. This chain uses TRBV6-2 or TRBV6-3 with TRBJ2-2; 7 bases fit TRBD2. This CDR3 is built from 15 residues. Per germline, CDR1 MNHEY and CDR2 SVGEGT. Unmatched junction bases numbered 7, after V lost 2 bases and J lost 7 bases. In DNA, the CDR3 is TGTGCCAGCAGTTACGGCGGGGGAGAAATCGGGGAGCTGTTTTTT. It codes for CASSYGGGEIGELFF.

This chain links TRBV15 with TRBJ2-2; maybe TRBD2 (5 bases). Germline V gene data show CDR1 as LNHNV and CDR2 as YYDKDF (reference sequence). V was cut by 4 bases and J by 9 bases, with 15 bases left in between. The CDR3 is 14 amino acids. The CDR3 sequence is CATSIQKGGRELFF. The CDR3 coding sequence is TGTGCCACCAGCATTCAAAAAGGAGGCCGGGAGCTGTTTTTT. Full variable domain (rest looked up from reference TRBV15 and TRBJ2-2): DAMVIQNPRYQVTQFGKPVTLSCSQTLNHNVMYWYQQKSSQAPKLLFHYYDKDFNNEADTPDNFQSRRPNTSFCFLDIRSPGLGDTAMYLCATSIQKGGRELFFGEGSRLTVL.

The chain carries TRBV5-1 and TRBJ2-1, with 7 bases matching TRBD2. The trim removed 1 base at V and 4 bases at J, leaving 11 bases unmatched. The CDR3 is made up of 17 amino acids. Germline values: CDR1 SGHRS, CDR2 YFSETQ. DNA of the CDR3: TGCGCCAGCAGCTTGACCCTTGGCGGGAGAGTATACAATGAGCAGTTCTTC. It codes for CASSLTLGGRVYNEQFF.

This clone was recorded once. V gene TRBV12-3 or TRBV12-4 combines with J gene TRBJ1-2; D is unclear. The CDR3 loop spans 12 amino acids. V lost 10 bases to trimming and J lost 5 bases, with 14 bases between them. CDR3 amino acids: CATRRAAYGYTF. CDR3 nucleotide sequence: TGTGCCACCCGGAGGGCGGCTTATGGCTACACCTTC.

The chain couples TRBV15 to TRBJ1-4, with TRBD1 as a possible D gene (5 bases). CDR1 is LNHNV, CDR2 YYDKDF, per germline (reference sequence). Trimming left V 0 bases short and J 4 bases short, with 12 bases between. This CDR3 has 16 residues. The DNA for the CDR3 is TGTGCCACCAGCAGAGAGTCAGGGCAGGTTAATGAAAAACTGTTTTTT. Its translation is CATSRESGQVNEKLFF.

This chain connects TRBV11-3 to TRBJ1-1; D remains ambiguous. The germline V gene has CDR1 SGHNT and CDR2 YENEEA. The CDR3 has 14 amino acids. The V gene lost 5 bases and the J gene lost 7 bases, with 17 bases spanning the gap. The DNA for the CDR3 is TGTGCCAGCAGCCCGTCCCCCAGGAACTTTGAAGCTTTCTTT. The encoded protein is CASSPSPRNFEAFF.

This clone came up once. The chain combines TRBV6-5 with TRBJ1-1; D not certain. CDR3 size: 15 residues. The germline gives CDR1 MNHEY, CDR2 SVGAGI. Trimming removed 0 bases from V and 1 base from J, with 9 bases in between. CDR3 amino acids: CASSYSSPGNTEAFF. CDR3 DNA: TGTGCCAGCAGTTACTCGAGTCCTGGGAACACTGAAGCTTTCTTT.